A selection of T cell receptor beta chains follows, all from one sample in a study of identical twins. TCRdb reanalysed the 5' RACE reads using MiXCR and keeps one entry per CDR3 protein. The data hold about 570,000 distinct CDR3 sequences, with 7.5% to 10% observed a single time. These data also featured in a second study, about yellow fever vaccine responses in identical twins.

Sample: PBMCs. The source is a woman aged 18-29 years in good health. The CDR3 runs from the conserved cysteine through the conserved F or W. A D gene is named only where the DNA matches it firmly. Part of the rows lack a size; the others show once, few, many or a class for expanded clones.

V	D	size	J	CDR3	DNA
TRBV27	.	few	TRBJ2-1	CASSLSWFTNEQFF	TGTGCCAGCAGTTTATCGTGGTTCACGAATGAGCAGTTCTTC
TRBV19	TRBD1	few	TRBJ1-5	CASSMEGQANQPQHF	TGTGCCAGTAGTATGGAGGGACAGGCGAATCAGCCCCAGCATTTT
TRBV7-9	.	few	TRBJ1-1	CASSILPQGNTEAFF	TGTGCCAGCAGCATTTTGCCCCAGGGGAACACTGAAGCTTTCTTT
TRBV20-1	.	few	TRBJ2-5	CSARGRDAQETQYF	TGCAGTGCTAGGGGCCGGGACGCTCAAGAGACCCAGTACTTC
TRBV9	TRBD2	many	TRBJ2-7	CASSVDASGIYEQYF	TGTGCCAGCAGCGTAGATGCTAGCGGTATCTACGAGCAGTACTTC
TRBV15	.	.	TRBJ2-7	CATSRDRGGMVYEQYF	TGTGCCACCAGCAGAGATCGTGGAGGGATGGTCTACGAGCAGTACTTC
TRBV7-2	TRBD2	few	TRBJ2-3	CASSAGTSDYTDTQYF	TGTGCCAGCAGCGCCGGGACTAGCGACTACACAGATACGCAGTATTTT
TRBV15	TRBD1	few	TRBJ1-5	CATSRFSGGGQPQHF	TGTGCCACCAGCAGATTTTCAGGGGGAGGTCAGCCCCAGCATTTT
TRBV29-1	.	many	TRBJ2-7	CSVEDRTYEQYF	TGCAGCGTTGAAGACAGGACCTACGAGCAGTACTTC
TRBV12-3/TRBV12-4	.	many	TRBJ2-3	CASSSFRGDTQYF	TGTGCCAGCAGTTCTTTCAGGGGAGATACGCAGTATTTT
TRBV19	.	.	TRBJ2-1	CASSIDHTQGYNEQFF	TGTGCCAGTAGTATCGATCACACTCAGGGATACAATGAGCAGTTCTTC
TRBV15	.	many	TRBJ2-3	CATSARFRGDTQYF	TGTGCCACCAGCGCCCGGTTCAGGGGTGATACGCAGTATTTT
TRBV4-2	TRBD1	.	TRBJ2-1	CASSQDQGRTGGNHNEQFF	TGTGCCAGCAGCCAAGATCAGGGCCGGACAGGGGGCAATCACAATGAGCAGTTCTTC
TRBV27	TRBD2	once	TRBJ2-7	CASSSGGLGSDEQYF	TGTGCCAGCAGTTCGGGAGGTCTCGGTTCCGACGAGCAGTACTTC
TRBV13	.	many	TRBJ2-7	CASSLSGIDYEQYF	TGTGCCAGCAGCTTGTCGGGAATTGACTACGAGCAGTACTTC
TRBV14	.	.	TRBJ2-1	CASSRPQGNYNEQFF	TGTGCCAGCAGCCGACCACAGGGAAACTACAATGAGCAGTTCTTC
TRBV30	TRBD2	few	TRBJ2-2	CAWSGASGRAGELFF	TGTGCCTGGAGTGGAGCTAGCGGGAGGGCAGGGGAGCTGTTTTTT